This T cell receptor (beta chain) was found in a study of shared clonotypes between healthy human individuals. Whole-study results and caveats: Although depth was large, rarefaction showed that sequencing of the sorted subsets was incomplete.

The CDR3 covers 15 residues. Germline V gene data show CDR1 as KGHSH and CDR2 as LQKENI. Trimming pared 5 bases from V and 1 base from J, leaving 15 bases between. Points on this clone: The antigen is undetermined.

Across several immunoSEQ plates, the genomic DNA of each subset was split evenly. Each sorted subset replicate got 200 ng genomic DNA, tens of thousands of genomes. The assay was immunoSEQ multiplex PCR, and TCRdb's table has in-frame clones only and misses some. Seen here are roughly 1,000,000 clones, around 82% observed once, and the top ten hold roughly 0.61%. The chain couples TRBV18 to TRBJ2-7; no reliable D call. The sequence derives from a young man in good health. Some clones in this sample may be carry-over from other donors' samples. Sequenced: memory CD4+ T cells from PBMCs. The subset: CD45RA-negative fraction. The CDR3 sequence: CASSNIGFGSYEQYF. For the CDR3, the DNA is TGTGCCAGCTCAAATATAGGTTTCGGGTCCTACGAGCAGTACTTC.